This T cell receptor (beta chain) was identified during a study of cytomegalovirus exposure and HLA in healthy donors. Study-wide findings and caveats: The authors later found HLA-associated TCR beta chains more clonally expanded than equally common others. Most likely, a cluster of highly shared sequence variants arose as a sequencing artifact. On later analysis, the bulk of CMV-associated TCR beta chains appeared to be HLA-restricted. Per published reports, the classifier diagnosed cytomegalovirus status with high specificity and sensitivity.

With 0 bases clipped from V and 7 bases from J, the junction kept 8 bases outside the gene matches. Looked up from germline, CDR1 is MNHEY and CDR2 is SMNVEV (reference sequence). The CDR3 loop spans 15 amino acids. Worth noting for this clone: Its antigen is undetermined.

The PCR employed 60 Vbeta primers together with 13 Jbeta primers. Generated by immunoSEQ multiplex PCR, the TCRdb table keeps only in-frame clones and is missing some. In the table there are approximately 92,000 clones, around four fifths of which are singletons. The TCR originated in a man over 45 in good health and CMV-seropositive. V usage is TRBV27 and J usage is TRBJ2-5; TRBD1 matches at 7 bases. Specimen: PBMCs. CDR3 residues: CASSLSGQGVGTQYF. In DNA form, the CDR3 reads TGTGCCAGCAGTTTATCGGGGCAGGGGGTAGGGACCCAGTACTTC.